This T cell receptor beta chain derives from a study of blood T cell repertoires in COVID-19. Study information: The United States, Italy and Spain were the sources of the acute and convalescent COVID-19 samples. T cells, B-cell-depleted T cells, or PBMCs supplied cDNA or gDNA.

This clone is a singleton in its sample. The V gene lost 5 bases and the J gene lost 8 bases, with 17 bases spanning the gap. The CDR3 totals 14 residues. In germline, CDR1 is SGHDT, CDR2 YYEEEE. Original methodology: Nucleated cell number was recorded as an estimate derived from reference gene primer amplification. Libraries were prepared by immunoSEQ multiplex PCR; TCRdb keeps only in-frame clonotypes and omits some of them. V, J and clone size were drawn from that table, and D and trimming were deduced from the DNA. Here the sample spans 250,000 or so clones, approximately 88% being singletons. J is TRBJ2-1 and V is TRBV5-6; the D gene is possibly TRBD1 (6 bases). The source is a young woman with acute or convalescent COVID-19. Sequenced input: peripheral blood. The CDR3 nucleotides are TGTGCCAGCAGACCTACAGGGTCTAGGGATGAGCAGTTCTTC. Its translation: CASRPTGSRDEQFF.